The rows below give T cell receptor beta chains drawn from one sample of a study of T cell clonotyping in hematopoietic cell transplantation. TCRdb's copy holds only in-frame clones and misses some; the assay was immunoSEQ multiplex PCR. Altogether approximately 12,000 clones are present, 80% to 90% being singletons, with the ten largest covering more than 15%. The sequenced sample was PBMCs, obtained 100 days after allogeneic stem cell transplant. The receptors shown here come from a female patient between 55 and 75 years old who had an allogeneic stem cell transplant from an unrelated donor, so the T cells may come from the graft donor. Some clones in this sample may be carry-over from other donors' samples. Both conserved end residues are part of each CDR3. Fields, in order: CDR3 length, D gene, J gene, clone size, V gene, CDR3 protein, CDR3 DNA. The D gene is left open where the match is weak. Not all rows give a size; the values are once, few, many and, for expanded clones, a class.

CDR3 length: 8
D gene: -
J gene: TRBJ1-1
clone size: -
V gene: TRBV3-1/TRBV3-2
CDR3 protein: CASSPDRF
CDR3 DNA: TGTGCCAGCAGCCCGGACCGATTT

CDR3 length: 14
D gene: TRBD1
J gene: TRBJ1-2
clone size: -
V gene: TRBV27
CDR3 protein: CASRADRGWYGYTF
CDR3 DNA: TGTGCCAGCAGGGCGGACAGGGGATGGTATGGCTACACCTTC

CDR3 length: 15
D gene: -
J gene: TRBJ1-3
clone size: -
V gene: TRBV7-9
CDR3 protein: CASSLRSGRGNTIYF
CDR3 DNA: TGTGCCAGCAGCTTGCGATCGGGGAGGGGAAACACCATATATTTT

CDR3 length: 14
D gene: TRBD2
J gene: TRBJ2-7
clone size: -
V gene: TRBV29-1
CDR3 protein: CSVETAGDSYEQYF
CDR3 DNA: TGCAGCGTTGAAACAGCGGGAGATTCCTACGAGCAGTACTTC

CDR3 length: 15
D gene: -
J gene: TRBJ2-1
clone size: -
V gene: TRBV9
CDR3 protein: CASSSSGTPYNEQFF
CDR3 DNA: TGTGCCAGCAGCTCCTCCGGGACGCCTTACAATGAGCAGTTCTTC

CDR3 length: 13
D gene: -
J gene: TRBJ2-5
clone size: once
V gene: TRBV6-5
CDR3 protein: CASRRLGRETQYF
CDR3 DNA: TGTGCCAGCAGGCGGCTAGGGAGAGAGACCCAGTACTTC

CDR3 length: 14
D gene: -
J gene: TRBJ2-2
clone size: -
V gene: TRBV11-2
CDR3 protein: CASSLASNTGELFF
CDR3 DNA: TGTGCCAGCAGCTTAGCGTCCAACACCGGGGAGCTGTTTTTT

CDR3 length: 17
D gene: TRBD2
J gene: TRBJ2-1
clone size: -
V gene: TRBV13
CDR3 protein: CASSLGISGRSYNEQFF
CDR3 DNA: TGTGCCAGCAGCTTAGGGATAAGCGGGAGGTCCTACAATGAGCAGTTCTTC

CDR3 length: 13
D gene: TRBD1
J gene: TRBJ2-2
clone size: -
V gene: TRBV7-3
CDR3 protein: CASSLQGAGELFF
CDR3 DNA: TGTGCCAGCAGCCTACAGGGGGCCGGGGAGCTGTTTTTT

CDR3 length: 11
D gene: -
J gene: TRBJ2-1
clone size: -
V gene: TRBV7-6
CDR3 protein: CASSQQNEQFF
CDR3 DNA: TGTGCCAGCAGCCAACAAAATGAGCAGTTCTTC

CDR3 length: 14
D gene: -
J gene: TRBJ2-1
clone size: -
V gene: TRBV4-1
CDR3 protein: CASSQEGYYNEQFF
CDR3 DNA: TGCGCCAGCAGCCAAGAAGGGTACTACAATGAGCAGTTCTTC

CDR3 length: 15
D gene: TRBD2
J gene: TRBJ2-1
clone size: few
V gene: TRBV6-5
CDR3 protein: CASSSFSGTYNEQFF
CDR3 DNA: TGTGCCAGCAGTTCATTTAGCGGGACCTACAATGAGCAGTTCTTC

CDR3 length: 14
D gene: TRBD1
J gene: TRBJ1-2
clone size: -
V gene: TRBV29-1
CDR3 protein: CSVEDQDRSYGYTF
CDR3 DNA: TGCAGCGTTGAAGACCAGGACAGGTCCTATGGCTACACCTTC

CDR3 length: 16
D gene: TRBD1
J gene: TRBJ1-1
clone size: -
V gene: TRBV7-9
CDR3 protein: CASSLGGTGASTEAFF
CDR3 DNA: TGTGCCAGCAGCTTGGGGGGGACAGGGGCAAGCACTGAAGCTTTCTTT

CDR3 length: 14
D gene: -
J gene: TRBJ2-2
clone size: -
V gene: TRBV6-5
CDR3 protein: CASSWGPHTGELFF
CDR3 DNA: TGTGCCAGCAGTTGGGGGCCCCACACCGGGGAGCTGTTTTTT

CDR3 length: 16
D gene: TRBD2
J gene: TRBJ2-1
clone size: -
V gene: TRBV7-3
CDR3 protein: CASSLRGLAGPNEQFF
CDR3 DNA: TGTGCCAGCAGCCTTCGGGGACTAGCGGGACCCAATGAGCAGTTCTTC

CDR3 length: 13
D gene: -
J gene: TRBJ2-1
clone size: -
V gene: TRBV13
CDR3 protein: CASSFSGGNEQFF
CDR3 DNA: TGTGCCAGCAGCTTCTCTGGAGGCAATGAGCAGTTCTTC